A selection of T cell receptor beta chains follows, all from one sample in a study of blood T cell repertoires in COVID-19. Assay: immunoSEQ multiplex PCR; the TCRdb copy retains only in-frame clones and omits some. This sample has about 380,000 clones, with around 89% found just once. Sequencing input: PBMCs or T cells enriched from blood (not recorded which). Receptors were obtained from a woman aged 18-29 years who had recovered from COVID-19. The CDR3 runs from the conserved cysteine through the conserved F or W. The order of the fields is clone size, D gene, V gene, J gene, CDR3 DNA, CDR3 protein. The D gene is left open where the match is weak. Expanded clones are given a class, and other clones once, few, many or no size at all.

clone_size: NA
d_call: TRBD1
v_call: TRBV4-1
j_call: TRBJ1-5
cdr3_nt: TGCGCCAGCAGTCTGGACAGGAGCAATCAGCCCCAGCATTTT
cdr3_aa: CASSLDRSNQPQHF

clone_size: NA
d_call: NA
v_call: TRBV18
j_call: TRBJ1-4
cdr3_nt: TGTGCCAGCTCAAAAATAGTTTGGGAAAAACTGTTTTTT
cdr3_aa: CASSKIVWEKLFF

clone_size: NA
d_call: NA
v_call: TRBV21-1
j_call: TRBJ2-7
cdr3_nt: TGTGCCAGCAGCCTACCCCGGGCAGGGTGCGAGCAGTACTTC
cdr3_aa: CASSLPRAGCEQYF

clone_size: NA
d_call: TRBD1
v_call: TRBV18
j_call: TRBJ1-2
cdr3_nt: TGTGCCAGCTCACTTGGGACAGGGGCGGATGATGGCTACACCTTC
cdr3_aa: CASSLGTGADDGYTF

clone_size: NA
d_call: NA
v_call: TRBV6-2/TRBV6-3
j_call: TRBJ2-1
cdr3_nt: TGTGCCAGCATCCCCAAGGGGGACACATCTTACAATGAGCAGTTCTTC
cdr3_aa: CASIPKGDTSYNEQFF

clone_size: once
d_call: NA
v_call: TRBV10-3
j_call: TRBJ2-1
cdr3_nt: TGTGCCATCAGTGAGAGGAGAAATGAGCAGTTCTTC
cdr3_aa: CAISERRNEQFF

clone_size: NA
d_call: TRBD1
v_call: TRBV28
j_call: TRBJ2-7
cdr3_nt: TGTGCCAGCAGTTTCTCCGGACAGGGGGATTCCTACGAGCAGTACTTC
cdr3_aa: CASSFSGQGDSYEQYF

clone_size: NA
d_call: NA
v_call: TRBV2
j_call: TRBJ1-6
cdr3_nt: TGTGCCAGCACCAGTCTGGACAGAGGCGATTCACCCCTCCACTTT
cdr3_aa: CASTSLDRGDSPLHF

clone_size: NA
d_call: TRBD1
v_call: TRBV5-6
j_call: TRBJ1-4
cdr3_nt: TGTGCCAGCAGCTCCCTGACAGGGGCACCTGAAAAACTGTTTTTT
cdr3_aa: CASSSLTGAPEKLFF

clone_size: NA
d_call: NA
v_call: TRBV7-9
j_call: TRBJ2-7
cdr3_nt: TGTGCCAGCAGCTTATCCAGACAGGTCGCTTACGAGCAGTACTTC
cdr3_aa: CASSLSRQVAYEQYF

clone_size: NA
d_call: NA
v_call: TRBV7-2
j_call: TRBJ1-4
cdr3_nt: TGTGCCAGCAGCTTACCAGGGTTGGAGGAAAAACTGTTTTTT
cdr3_aa: CASSLPGLEEKLFF

clone_size: NA
d_call: TRBD2
v_call: TRBV19
j_call: TRBJ2-3
cdr3_nt: TGTGCCAGCCGACTAGCGGGGGACACAGATACGCAGTATTTT
cdr3_aa: CASRLAGDTDTQYF

clone_size: NA
d_call: NA
v_call: TRBV18
j_call: TRBJ2-4
cdr3_nt: TGTGCCAGCTCACCAGGAGCATTAGCCAAAAACATTCAGTACTTC
cdr3_aa: CASSPGALAKNIQYF

clone_size: NA
d_call: TRBD1
v_call: TRBV27
j_call: TRBJ2-2
cdr3_nt: TGTGCCAGCAGCCCATACAGGGGGCAGGGGTTGGGGAGGTCCGGGGAGCTGTTTTTT
cdr3_aa: CASSPYRGQGLGRSGELFF

clone_size: NA
d_call: TRBD1
v_call: TRBV7-3
j_call: TRBJ2-1
cdr3_nt: TGTGCCAGCAGCCCACAGGGGGCCTCCTACAATGAGCAGTTCTTC
cdr3_aa: CASSPQGASYNEQFF

clone_size: NA
d_call: NA
v_call: TRBV7-6
j_call: TRBJ1-5
cdr3_nt: TGTGCCAGCAGCTTGGAGCTAGGCAATCAGCCCCAGCATTTT
cdr3_aa: CASSLELGNQPQHF

clone_size: NA
d_call: NA
v_call: TRBV7-9
j_call: TRBJ2-3
cdr3_nt: TGTGCCAGCAGCCCGGCGAGGTCCGATACGCAGTATTTT
cdr3_aa: CASSPARSDTQYF

clone_size: NA
d_call: NA
v_call: TRBV6-5
j_call: TRBJ2-7
cdr3_nt: TGTGCCAGCCGACAGGTCCACGAGCAGTACTTC
cdr3_aa: CASRQVHEQYF

clone_size: NA
d_call: TRBD1
v_call: TRBV3-1/TRBV3-2
j_call: TRBJ2-1
cdr3_nt: TGTGCCAGCAGCCAGAAAGGGGGCAGCGTTAATGAGCAGTTCTTC
cdr3_aa: CASSQKGGSVNEQFF

clone_size: few
d_call: NA
v_call: TRBV7-9
j_call: TRBJ1-6
cdr3_nt: TGTGCCAGCAGCTTAGAACGCGGTAGAACCTATAATTCACCCCTCCACTTT
cdr3_aa: CASSLERGRTYNSPLHF

clone_size: NA
d_call: TRBD1
v_call: TRBV5-1
j_call: TRBJ2-3
cdr3_nt: TGCGCCAGCAGCGTGGGACAGGGCCCAGATACGCAGTATTTT
cdr3_aa: CASSVGQGPDTQYF

clone_size: NA
d_call: TRBD1
v_call: TRBV7-6
j_call: TRBJ1-2
cdr3_nt: TGTGCCAGCAGCCCCTTTGGGACAGGCGATAACTATGGCTACACCTTC
cdr3_aa: CASSPFGTGDNYGYTF

clone_size: few
d_call: NA
v_call: TRBV6-5
j_call: TRBJ1-1
cdr3_nt: TGTGCCAGCAGTTACGATTCTGGGGCGGGGACTGAAGCTTTCTTT
cdr3_aa: CASSYDSGAGTEAFF

clone_size: NA
d_call: TRBD1
v_call: TRBV6-5
j_call: TRBJ1-2
cdr3_nt: TGTGCCAGCAGCGGGGACAGGGGAAACTATGGCTACACCTTC
cdr3_aa: CASSGDRGNYGYTF

clone_size: NA
d_call: TRBD2
v_call: TRBV7-2
j_call: TRBJ2-3
cdr3_nt: TGTGCCAGCAAGACACTAGCGGGGGGGCAGTATTTT
cdr3_aa: CASKTLAGGQYF

clone_size: NA
d_call: NA
v_call: TRBV7-2
j_call: TRBJ1-4
cdr3_nt: TGTGCCAGCAGCCAAGGGCGGGGGGGCGAAAAACTGTTTTTT
cdr3_aa: CASSQGRGGEKLFF

clone_size: NA
d_call: TRBD1
v_call: TRBV6-6
j_call: TRBJ1-1
cdr3_nt: TGTGCCAGCAGTTCAACCTGGACAGGGGGTGGCACTGAAGCTTTCTTT
cdr3_aa: CASSSTWTGGGTEAFF

clone_size: NA
d_call: TRBD1
v_call: TRBV6-5
j_call: TRBJ1-1
cdr3_nt: TGTGCCAGCAGCCGGACAGGGTTGGAAGCTTTCTTT
cdr3_aa: CASSRTGLEAFF

clone_size: NA
d_call: TRBD1
v_call: TRBV10-3
j_call: TRBJ2-3
cdr3_nt: TGTGCCATCAGGGACAGGGAGAAAACAGATACGCAGTATTTT
cdr3_aa: CAIRDREKTDTQYF

clone_size: NA
d_call: NA
v_call: TRBV14
j_call: TRBJ2-5
cdr3_nt: TGTGCCAGCAGCCAAGAGGCAGGGCTGGGGACCCAGTACTTC
cdr3_aa: CASSQEAGLGTQYF

clone_size: NA
d_call: TRBD2
v_call: TRBV12-5
j_call: TRBJ2-2
cdr3_nt: TGTGCTAGTGGTTTGGTACGGGAGGTAGGCGGCGGGGAGCTGTTTTTT
cdr3_aa: CASGLVREVGGGELFF

clone_size: NA
d_call: TRBD2
v_call: TRBV7-7
j_call: TRBJ2-1
cdr3_nt: TGTGCTAGCAGCCTGACTAGCGGGGGTAACAATGAGCAGTTCTTC
cdr3_aa: CASSLTSGGNNEQFF

clone_size: NA
d_call: TRBD2
v_call: TRBV24-1
j_call: TRBJ2-1
cdr3_nt: TGTGCCACCAGTGATCAACCGGGACTAGCAAACAATGAGCAGTTCTTC
cdr3_aa: CATSDQPGLANNEQFF

clone_size: NA
d_call: NA
v_call: TRBV4-1
j_call: TRBJ1-6
cdr3_nt: TGCGCCAGCAGCCCCACTGTAACGACGGGTTCACCCCTCCACTTT
cdr3_aa: CASSPTVTTGSPLHF

clone_size: NA
d_call: TRBD1
v_call: TRBV5-6
j_call: TRBJ2-5
cdr3_nt: TGTGCCAGCAGCTTGGCCGGACAGGGGGAGACCCAGTACTTC
cdr3_aa: CASSLAGQGETQYF

clone_size: NA
d_call: TRBD1
v_call: TRBV6-5
j_call: TRBJ1-6
cdr3_nt: TGTGCCAGCATTTACAGGGGGCATGATTCACCCCTCCACTTT
cdr3_aa: CASIYRGHDSPLHF

clone_size: NA
d_call: TRBD2
v_call: TRBV7-9
j_call: TRBJ2-1
cdr3_nt: TGTGCCAGCAGCTCAATGACTAGCGGGGGCCTCTACAATGAGCAGTTCTTC
cdr3_aa: CASSSMTSGGLYNEQFF

clone_size: once
d_call: NA
v_call: TRBV19
j_call: TRBJ2-4
cdr3_nt: TGTGCCAGTAGTATTCTGGGCGACCTAGCCAAAAACATTCAGTACTTC
cdr3_aa: CASSILGDLAKNIQYF

clone_size: NA
d_call: NA
v_call: TRBV5-4
j_call: TRBJ2-4
cdr3_nt: TGTGCCAGCAGCTGGCAGGGAAGGGACATTCAGTACTTC
cdr3_aa: CASSWQGRDIQYF

clone_size: NA
d_call: TRBD1
v_call: TRBV5-1
j_call: TRBJ2-3
cdr3_nt: TGCGCCAGCAGCCCCAGACAGGGACCCTACACAGATACGCAGTATTTT
cdr3_aa: CASSPRQGPYTDTQYF

clone_size: NA
d_call: NA
v_call: TRBV9
j_call: TRBJ2-1
cdr3_nt: TGTGCCAGCAGCCCTTTGGGGGACACCTACAATGAGCAGTTCTTC
cdr3_aa: CASSPLGDTYNEQFF

clone_size: NA
d_call: TRBD1
v_call: TRBV10-3
j_call: TRBJ1-1
cdr3_nt: TGTGCCATCGGGGGTGATTTAGGGACAGCTCATCTTGAAGCTTTCTTT
cdr3_aa: CAIGGDLGTAHLEAFF

clone_size: NA
d_call: TRBD1
v_call: TRBV11-3
j_call: TRBJ2-2
cdr3_nt: TGTGCCAGCAGCGGTACCGGGACAGGGTCCACCGGGGAGCTGTTTTTT
cdr3_aa: CASSGTGTGSTGELFF

clone_size: NA
d_call: TRBD2
v_call: TRBV9
j_call: TRBJ2-5
cdr3_nt: TGTGCCAGCAGCGTAGGGACTAGGGAGACCCAGTACTTC
cdr3_aa: CASSVGTRETQYF

clone_size: once
d_call: NA
v_call: TRBV1
j_call: TRBJ2-5
cdr3_nt: TGCACCAGCAGCCACGTACTAGAGGGCGGAGGTGGGGAAGAGACCCAGTACTTC
cdr3_aa: CTSSHVLEGGGGEETQYF

clone_size: NA
d_call: NA
v_call: TRBV27
j_call: TRBJ2-4
cdr3_nt: TGTGCCAGCAGTCCGCCTAGTACTCTAGCCAAAAACATTCAGTACTTC
cdr3_aa: CASSPPSTLAKNIQYF

clone_size: NA
d_call: TRBD1
v_call: TRBV9
j_call: TRBJ2-3
cdr3_nt: TGTGCCAGCAGCGTAGGGGCAGGGGGAGCAGATACGCAGTATTTT
cdr3_aa: CASSVGAGGADTQYF

clone_size: NA
d_call: NA
v_call: TRBV15
j_call: TRBJ1-1
cdr3_nt: TGTGCCACCAGCAGAGATCGGGCGGTGAAGGGCGGGGAAGCTTTCTTT
cdr3_aa: CATSRDRAVKGGEAFF

clone_size: NA
d_call: TRBD1
v_call: TRBV5-1
j_call: TRBJ2-7
cdr3_nt: TGCGCCAGCAGCTTGGCTATGGGACAGGCCAATTACGAGCAGTACTTC
cdr3_aa: CASSLAMGQANYEQYF

clone_size: NA
d_call: NA
v_call: TRBV27
j_call: TRBJ2-7
cdr3_nt: TGTGCCAGCAGTTTCGGGCGGGTCTACGAGCAGTACTTC
cdr3_aa: CASSFGRVYEQYF

clone_size: NA
d_call: NA
v_call: TRBV4-2
j_call: TRBJ2-5
cdr3_nt: TGTGCCAGCAGCCAAGGTGGAGTGGACCAAGAGACCCAGTACTTC
cdr3_aa: CASSQGGVDQETQYF

clone_size: NA
d_call: NA
v_call: TRBV7-2
j_call: TRBJ1-6
cdr3_nt: TGTGCCAGCAGCTTAGGGGGATCAGCGGGGAATAATTCACCCCTCCACTTT
cdr3_aa: CASSLGGSAGNNSPLHF

clone_size: NA
d_call: TRBD1
v_call: TRBV5-3
j_call: TRBJ1-2
cdr3_nt: TGTGCCAGAAGCGCCGGACAGGGATTATCTGAAAATGGCTACACCTTC
cdr3_aa: CARSAGQGLSENGYTF

clone_size: NA
d_call: TRBD2
v_call: TRBV5-1
j_call: TRBJ2-1
cdr3_nt: TGCGCCACGCGGGATGGAGCACTAGCGGGGCAGGGTGAGCAGTTCTTC
cdr3_aa: CATRDGALAGQGEQFF